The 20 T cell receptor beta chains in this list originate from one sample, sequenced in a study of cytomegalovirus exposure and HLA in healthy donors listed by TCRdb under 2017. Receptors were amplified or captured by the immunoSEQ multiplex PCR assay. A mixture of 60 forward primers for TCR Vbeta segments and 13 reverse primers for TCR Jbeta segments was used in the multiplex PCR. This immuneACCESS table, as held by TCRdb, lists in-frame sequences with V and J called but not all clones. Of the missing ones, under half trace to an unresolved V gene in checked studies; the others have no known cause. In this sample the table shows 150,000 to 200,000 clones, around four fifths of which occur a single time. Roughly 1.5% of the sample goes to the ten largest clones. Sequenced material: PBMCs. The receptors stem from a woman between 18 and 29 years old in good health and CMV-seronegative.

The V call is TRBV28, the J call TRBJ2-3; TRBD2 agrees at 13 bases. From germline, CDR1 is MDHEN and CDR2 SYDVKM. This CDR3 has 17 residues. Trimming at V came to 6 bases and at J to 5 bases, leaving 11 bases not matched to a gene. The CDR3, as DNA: TGTGCCAGCAGCCGACCGACTAGCGGGAGGAGGGTAGATACGCAGTATTTT. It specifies CASSRPTSGRRVDTQYF.

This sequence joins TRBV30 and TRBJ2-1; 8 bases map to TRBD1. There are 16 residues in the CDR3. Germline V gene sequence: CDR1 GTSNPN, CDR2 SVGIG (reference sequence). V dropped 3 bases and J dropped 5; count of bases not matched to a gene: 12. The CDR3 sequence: CAWSQGSGGRNNEQFF. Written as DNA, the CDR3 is TGTGCCTGGAGCCAAGGGTCAGGGGGCAGAAACAATGAGCAGTTCTTC.

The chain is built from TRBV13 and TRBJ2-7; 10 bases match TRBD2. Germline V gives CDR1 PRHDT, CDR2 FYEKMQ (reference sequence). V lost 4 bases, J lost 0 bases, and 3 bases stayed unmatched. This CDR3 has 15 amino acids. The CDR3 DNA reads TGTGCCAGCAGCTCCAGCGGGGGGGTCTCCTACGAGCAGTACTTC. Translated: CASSSSGGVSYEQYF.

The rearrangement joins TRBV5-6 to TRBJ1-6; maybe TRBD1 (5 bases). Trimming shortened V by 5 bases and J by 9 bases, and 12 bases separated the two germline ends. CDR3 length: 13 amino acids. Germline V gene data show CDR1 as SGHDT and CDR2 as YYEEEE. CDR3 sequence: CASSSLQVSPLHF. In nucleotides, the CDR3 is TGTGCCAGCAGTTCCTTACAGGTTTCACCCCTCCACTTT.

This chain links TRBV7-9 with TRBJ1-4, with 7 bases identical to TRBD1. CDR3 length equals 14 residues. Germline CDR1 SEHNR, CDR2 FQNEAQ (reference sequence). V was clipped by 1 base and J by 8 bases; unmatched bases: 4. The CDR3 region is CASSLEGAGEKLFF. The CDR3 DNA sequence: TGTGCCAGCAGCTTAGAGGGGGCAGGGGAAAAACTGTTTTTT.

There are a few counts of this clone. CDR3 nucleotide sequence: TGTGCCAGCAGCCAAGATCCCAGTCCCAGGGGTTCCTATGGCTACACCTTC. It yields the protein CASSQDPSPRGSYGYTF. V gene TRBV14 combines with J gene TRBJ1-2; possibly TRBD1 for D (6 bases). The CDR3 contains 17 residues. CDR1 and CDR2 from the germline V gene are SGHDN and FVKESK. Trimming removed 0 bases from V and 4 bases from J, with 18 bases in between.

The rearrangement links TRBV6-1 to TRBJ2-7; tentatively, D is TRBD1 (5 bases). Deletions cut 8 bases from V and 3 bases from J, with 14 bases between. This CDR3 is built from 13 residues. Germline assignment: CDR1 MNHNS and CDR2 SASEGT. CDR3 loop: CASGASLDYEQYF. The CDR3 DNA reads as TGTGCCAGCGGGGCGAGCCTAGACTACGAGCAGTACTTC.

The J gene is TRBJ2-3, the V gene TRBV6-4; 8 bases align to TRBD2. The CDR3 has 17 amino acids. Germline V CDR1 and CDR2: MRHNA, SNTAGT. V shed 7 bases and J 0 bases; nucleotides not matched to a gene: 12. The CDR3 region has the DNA TGTGCCAGCATCCGGGCGGGGGGACCCCATAGCACAGATACGCAGTATTTT. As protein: CASIRAGGPHSTDTQYF.

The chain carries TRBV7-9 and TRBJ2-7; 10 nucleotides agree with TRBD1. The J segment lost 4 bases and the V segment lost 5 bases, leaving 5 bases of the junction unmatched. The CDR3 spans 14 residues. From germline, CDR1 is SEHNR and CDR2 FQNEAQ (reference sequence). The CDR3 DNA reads TGTGCCAGCAGCCCGACAGGGGGCCAGTACGAGCAGTACTTC. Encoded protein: CASSPTGGQYEQYF. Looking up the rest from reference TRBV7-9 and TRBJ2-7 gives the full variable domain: DTGVSQNPRHKITKRGQNVTFRCDPISEHNRLYWYRQTLGQGPEFLTYFQNEAQLEKSRLLSDRFSAERPKGSFSTLEIQRTEQGDSAMYLCASSPTGGQYEQYFGPGTRLTVT.

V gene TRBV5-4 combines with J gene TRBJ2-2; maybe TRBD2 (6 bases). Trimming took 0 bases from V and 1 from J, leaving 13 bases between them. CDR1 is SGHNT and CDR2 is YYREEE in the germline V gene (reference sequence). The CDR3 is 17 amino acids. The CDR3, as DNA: TGTGCCAGCAGCTTGGCTCGCGGAGGGTGGAACACCGGGGAGCTGTTTTTT. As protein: CASSLARGGWNTGELFF.

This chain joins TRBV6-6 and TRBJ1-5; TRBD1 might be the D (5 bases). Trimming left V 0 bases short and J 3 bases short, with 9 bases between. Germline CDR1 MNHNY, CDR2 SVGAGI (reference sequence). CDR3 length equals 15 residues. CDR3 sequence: CASSYSGGDNQPQHF. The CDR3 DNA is TGTGCCAGCAGTTACTCGGGGGGGGACAATCAGCCCCAGCATTTT.

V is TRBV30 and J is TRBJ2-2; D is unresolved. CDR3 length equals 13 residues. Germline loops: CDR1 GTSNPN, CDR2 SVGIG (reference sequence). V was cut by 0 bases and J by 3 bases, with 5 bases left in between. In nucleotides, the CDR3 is TGTGCCTGGAGTGTACTTCACACCGGGGAGCTGTTTTTT. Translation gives CAWSVLHTGELFF.

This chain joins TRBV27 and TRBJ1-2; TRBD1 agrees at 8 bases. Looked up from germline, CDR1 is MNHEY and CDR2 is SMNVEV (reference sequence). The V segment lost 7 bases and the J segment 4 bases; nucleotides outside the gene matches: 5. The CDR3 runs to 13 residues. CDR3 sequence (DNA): TGTGCCAGCAAAGCAGGGGGCACCTATGGCTACACCTTC. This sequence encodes CASKAGGTYGYTF.

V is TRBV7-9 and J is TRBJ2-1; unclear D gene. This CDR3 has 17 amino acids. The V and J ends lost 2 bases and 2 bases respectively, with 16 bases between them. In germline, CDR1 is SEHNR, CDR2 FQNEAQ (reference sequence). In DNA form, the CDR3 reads TGTGCCAGCAGCTTATCCCACAGCACATATACCTACAATGAGCAGTTCTTC. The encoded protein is CASSLSHSTYTYNEQFF.

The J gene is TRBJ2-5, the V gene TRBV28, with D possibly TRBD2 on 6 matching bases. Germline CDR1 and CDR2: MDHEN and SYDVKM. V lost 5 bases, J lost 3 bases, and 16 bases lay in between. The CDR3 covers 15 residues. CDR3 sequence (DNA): TGTGCCAGCAGTCCCTTGATCCCGGGGGAAGAGACCCAGTACTTC. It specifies CASSPLIPGEETQYF.

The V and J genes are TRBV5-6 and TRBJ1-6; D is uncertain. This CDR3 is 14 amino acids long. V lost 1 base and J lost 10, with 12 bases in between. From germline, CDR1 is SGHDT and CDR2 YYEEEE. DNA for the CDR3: TGTGCCAGCAGCTTGCCCGATCGCGGGTCACCCCTCCACTTT. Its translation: CASSLPDRGSPLHF.

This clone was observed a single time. CDR3 in amino acids: CASGLYTSGATREQFF. The CDR3 nucleotides read TGTGCTAGTGGTTTGTACACTAGCGGGGCAACCCGTGAGCAGTTCTTC. This rearrangement joins TRBV12-5 to TRBJ2-1, with 10 positions matching TRBD2. Trimming cost V 2 bases and J 9 bases; bases outside gene matches: 10. CDR1 and CDR2 from the germline V gene are LGHNT and FRNRAP. The CDR3 contains 16 residues.

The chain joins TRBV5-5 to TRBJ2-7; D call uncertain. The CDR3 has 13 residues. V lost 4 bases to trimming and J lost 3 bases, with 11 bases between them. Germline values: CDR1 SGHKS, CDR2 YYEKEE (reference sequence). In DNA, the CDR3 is TGTGCCAGCAGCGGGCCCTCTCTCTACGAGCAGTACTTC. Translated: CASSGPSLYEQYF.

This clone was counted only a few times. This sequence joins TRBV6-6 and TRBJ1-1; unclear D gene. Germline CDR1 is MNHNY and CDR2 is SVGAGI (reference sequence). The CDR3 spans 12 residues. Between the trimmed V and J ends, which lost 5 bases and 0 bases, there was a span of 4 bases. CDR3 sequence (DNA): TGTGCCAGCAGTGGCATGAACACTGAAGCTTTCTTT. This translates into CASSGMNTEAFF.

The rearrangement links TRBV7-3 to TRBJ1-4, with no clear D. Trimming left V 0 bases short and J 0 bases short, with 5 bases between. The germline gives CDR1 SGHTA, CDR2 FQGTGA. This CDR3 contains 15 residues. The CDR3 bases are TGTGCCAGCAGCTTAACTCCCGCAACTAATGAAAAACTGTTTTTT. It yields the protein CASSLTPATNEKLFF.